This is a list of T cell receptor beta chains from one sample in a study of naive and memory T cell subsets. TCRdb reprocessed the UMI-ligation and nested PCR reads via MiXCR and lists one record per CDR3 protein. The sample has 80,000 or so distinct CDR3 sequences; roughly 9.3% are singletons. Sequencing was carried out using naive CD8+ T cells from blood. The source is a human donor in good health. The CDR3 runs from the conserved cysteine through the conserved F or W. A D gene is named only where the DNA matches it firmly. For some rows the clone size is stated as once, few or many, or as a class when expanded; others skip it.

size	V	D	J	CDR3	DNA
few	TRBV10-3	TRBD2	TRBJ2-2	CAISRTSGPNTGELFF	TGTGCCATCAGTCGGACTAGCGGCCCGAACACCGGGGAGCTGTTTTTT
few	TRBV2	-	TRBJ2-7	CASSEDREFYEQYF	TGTGCCAGCAGTGAAGACAGAGAGTTCTACGAGCAGTACTTC
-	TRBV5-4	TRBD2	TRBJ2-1	CASSIKREVNNEQFF	TGTGCCAGCAGCATAAAGCGGGAGGTGAACAATGAGCAGTTCTTC
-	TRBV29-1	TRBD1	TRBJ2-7	CSVEGQGQNYEQYF	TGCAGCGTTGAAGGCCAGGGACAGAACTACGAGCAGTACTTC
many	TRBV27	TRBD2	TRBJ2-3	CASSSKIAGVTDTQYF	TGTGCCAGCAGTTCTAAGATAGCGGGAGTTACAGATACGCAGTATTTT
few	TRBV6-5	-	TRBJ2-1	CASSYTLADVHNEQFF	TGTGCCAGCAGTTACACACTGGCGGACGTGCACAATGAGCAGTTCTTC
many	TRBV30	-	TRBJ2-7	CAWGLRQENYEQYF	TGTGCCTGGGGTCTACGACAGGAGAACTACGAGCAGTACTTC
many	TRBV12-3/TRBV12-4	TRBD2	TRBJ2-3	CASKPGLAGGRWRTDTQYF	TGTGCCAGCAAACCAGGACTAGCGGGAGGGCGGTGGAGGACAGATACGCAGTATTTT
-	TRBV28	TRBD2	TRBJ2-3	CASRGTSGSSDTQYF	TGTGCCAGCAGGGGGACTAGCGGGAGTTCGGATACGCAGTATTTT
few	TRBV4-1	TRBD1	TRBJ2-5	CASSSIGTGGSVQETQYF	TGCGCCAGCAGCTCCATCGGGACAGGGGGCTCGGTCCAAGAGACCCAGTACTTC
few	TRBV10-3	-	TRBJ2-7	CATAPAAYEQYF	TGTGCCACCGCTCCAGCGGCTTACGAGCAGTACTTC
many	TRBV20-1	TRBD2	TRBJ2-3	CSGGSGGPDTQYF	TGCAGTGGTGGTAGCGGGGGGCCAGATACGCAGTATTTT
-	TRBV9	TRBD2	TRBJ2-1	CASSVGAGGYNEQFF	TGTGCCAGCAGCGTAGGAGCGGGAGGCTACAATGAGCAGTTCTTC
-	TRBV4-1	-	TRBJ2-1	CASSQDRQSYNEQFF	TGCGCCAGCAGCCAAGATCGACAGAGCTACAATGAGCAGTTCTTC
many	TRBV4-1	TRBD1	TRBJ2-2	CASSQALTGGIGELFF	TGCGCCAGCAGCCAAGCCCTGACAGGGGGCATCGGGGAGCTGTTTTTT
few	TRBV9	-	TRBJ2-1	CASSVDGSVAHNEQFF	TGTGCCAGCAGCGTAGATGGGAGCGTGGCCCACAATGAGCAGTTCTTC
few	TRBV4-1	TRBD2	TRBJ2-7	CASSQVTSGTYEQYF	TGCGCCAGCAGCCAAGTGACTAGCGGGACCTACGAGCAGTACTTC
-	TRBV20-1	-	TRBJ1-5	CSASTVHSNQPQHF	TGCAGTGCTAGTACGGTACATAGCAATCAGCCCCAGCATTTT
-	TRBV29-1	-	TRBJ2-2	CSVETNTGELFF	TGCAGCGTTGAAACAAACACCGGGGAGCTGTTTTTT
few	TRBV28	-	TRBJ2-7	CASSLGSPDEQYF	TGTGCCAGCAGTTTGGGGAGTCCCGACGAGCAGTACTTC
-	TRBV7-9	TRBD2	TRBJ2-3	CASRSGAGRSLDTQYF	TGTGCCAGCAGATCAGGAGCGGGAAGAAGCTTAGATACGCAGTATTTT
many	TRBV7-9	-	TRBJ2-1	CASSRDRRSSYNEQFF	TGTGCCAGCAGCAGAGATCGGCGGAGCTCCTACAATGAGCAGTTCTTC
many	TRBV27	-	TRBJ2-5	CASSPSTGELQETQYF	TGTGCCAGCAGTCCCTCGACAGGCGAACTCCAAGAGACCCAGTACTTC
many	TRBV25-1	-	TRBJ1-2	CASSESVNYGYTF	TGTGCCAGCAGTGAATCGGTAAACTATGGCTACACCTTC
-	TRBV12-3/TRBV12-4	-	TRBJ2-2	CASSFPGWGELFF	TGTGCCAGCAGTTTCCCCGGGTGGGGGGAGCTGTTTTTT
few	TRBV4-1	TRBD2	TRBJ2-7	CASSPGLLDEQYF	TGCGCCAGCAGCCCGGGACTACTCGACGAGCAGTACTTC
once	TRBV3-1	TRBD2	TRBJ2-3	CASSSPGLESGTDTQYF	TGTGCCAGCAGCTCACCGGGACTAGAAAGTGGAACAGATACGCAGTATTTT
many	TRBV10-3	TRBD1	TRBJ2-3	CAIRDSPDTQYF	TGTGCCATAAGGGACAGTCCAGATACGCAGTATTTT
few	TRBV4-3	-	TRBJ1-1	CASSQDGSGRSTEAFF	TGCGCCAGCAGCCAAGATGGGTCAGGGCGAAGTACTGAAGCTTTCTTT
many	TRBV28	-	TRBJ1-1	CASSLIEGGTEAFF	TGTGCCAGCAGTTTAATCGAGGGGGGCACTGAAGCTTTCTTT
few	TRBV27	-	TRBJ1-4	CASSPPGYEKLFF	TGTGCCAGCAGCCCCCCGGGATACGAAAAACTGTTTTTT
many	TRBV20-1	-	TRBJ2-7	CSAYTGEGYYEQYF	TGCAGTGCTTACACAGGCGAGGGTTACTACGAGCAGTACTTC
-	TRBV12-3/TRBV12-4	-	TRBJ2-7	CASSTQGRSYEQYF	TGTGCCAGCAGTACCCAGGGTAGGTCTTACGAGCAGTACTTC
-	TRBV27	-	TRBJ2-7	CAIDRAASSYEQYF	TGTGCCATCGACCGGGCTGCGAGCTCCTACGAGCAGTACTTC
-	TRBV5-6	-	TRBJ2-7	CASSDQGGPDYEQYF	TGTGCCAGCAGCGATCAGGGGGGTCCCGACTACGAGCAGTACTTC
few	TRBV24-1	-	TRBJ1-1	CATSAGSNTEAFF	TGTGCCACCAGTGCCGGTTCCAACACTGAAGCTTTCTTT
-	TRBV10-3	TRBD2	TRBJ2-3	CAISGETGTSGRASDTQYF	TGTGCCATCAGTGGGGAGACCGGGACTAGCGGGAGGGCCTCAGATACGCAGTATTTT
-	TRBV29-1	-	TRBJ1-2	CSVEEGTRYGYTF	TGCAGCGTTGAAGAAGGGACTAGGTATGGCTACACCTTC
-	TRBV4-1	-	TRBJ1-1	CASSHATANTEAFF	TGCGCCAGCAGCCACGCTACAGCGAACACTGAAGCTTTCTTT
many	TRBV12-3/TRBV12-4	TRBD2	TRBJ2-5	CASVAGAGGIYF	TGTGCCAGCGTTGCCGGAGCGGGAGGGATTTACTTC
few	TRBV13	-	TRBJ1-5	CASSLSRGTLHQPQHF	TGTGCCAGCAGCTTATCTCGGGGAACCCTCCATCAGCCCCAGCATTTT
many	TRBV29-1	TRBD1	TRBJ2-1	CSVGGGQVHEQFF	TGCAGCGTTGGGGGCGGACAGGTCCATGAGCAGTTCTTC
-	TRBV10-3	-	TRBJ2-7	CAISPGSALTYEQYF	TGTGCCATCAGTCCAGGTTCGGCGCTGACCTACGAGCAGTACTTC
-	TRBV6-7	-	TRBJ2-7	CASSPEVGTHPGQYF	TGTGCCAGCAGTCCCGAAGTGGGGACCCACCCCGGGCAGTACTTC
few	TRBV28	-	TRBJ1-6	CASIRPGGGSPLHF	TGTGCCAGCATCCGGCCGGGGGGAGGGTCACCCCTCCACTTT
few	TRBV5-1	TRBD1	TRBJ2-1	CASRLTGVYNEQFF	TGCGCCAGCAGACTGACAGGGGTCTACAATGAGCAGTTCTTC
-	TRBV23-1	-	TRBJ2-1	CASSHGDDNEQFF	TGCGCCAGCAGTCATGGGGACGACAATGAGCAGTTCTTC
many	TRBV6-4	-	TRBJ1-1	CASRATGNTEAFF	TGTGCCAGCAGAGCGACAGGTAACACTGAAGCTTTCTTT
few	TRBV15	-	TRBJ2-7	CATSRSSYEQYF	TGTGCCACCAGCAGATCCTCCTACGAGCAGTACTTC
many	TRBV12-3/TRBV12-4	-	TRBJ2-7	CASSSPYEQYF	TGTGCCAGCAGTAGCCCCTACGAGCAGTACTTC
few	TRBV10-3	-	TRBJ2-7	CAISESVVTSSSYEQYF	TGTGCCATCAGTGAGTCAGTTGTGACGAGCAGCTCCTACGAGCAGTACTTC
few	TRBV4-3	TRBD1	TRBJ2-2	CASSHRTGGNTGELFF	TGCGCCAGCAGCCACAGGACAGGGGGCAACACCGGGGAGCTGTTTTTT
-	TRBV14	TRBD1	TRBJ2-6	CASRPGTDDSGANVLTF	TGTGCCAGCAGACCTGGGACAGACGACTCTGGGGCCAACGTCCTGACTTTC